What follows are 27 T cell receptor beta chains derived from one specimen sequenced in a study of a mutant IDH1 vaccine in newly diagnosed glioma. The time point is: week 11, during vaccination. In every dose of vaccine, 300 ug of mutant IDH1 20-mer peptide was given alongside topical imiquimod. Profiling relied on immunoSEQ multiplex PCR, and the TCRdb table lists in-frame clones only, not all of them. The table has 110,000 or so clones, about 90% seen once. No antigen is known for these receptors. Sequences were derived from PBMCs, sampled from a glioma patient whose treatment included an IDH1 peptide vaccine. Receptors originate from a woman aged 50 to 65 with glioma.

This rearrangement joins TRBV11-2 to TRBJ2-7, with D possibly matching TRBD2 (5 bases). CDR1 SGHAT and CDR2 FQNNGV come from the germline V gene. Deletions cut 5 bases from V and 0 bases from J, with 17 bases between. This CDR3 comprises 16 residues. Here the CDR3 DNA reads TGTGCCAGCAGCCCTTCGGACGGACTTACCTCCTACGAGCAGTACTTC. Translation: CASSPSDGLTSYEQYF.

The gene calls are TRBV7-8 and TRBJ1-4, with D perhaps matching TRBD1 (5 bases). Trimming left V 3 bases short and J 5 bases short, with 10 bases between. The CDR3 has 14 residues. CDR1 is SGHVS and CDR2 is FQNEAQ in the germline V gene. The CDR3 region is CASSLGGANEKLFF. The CDR3 DNA follows: TGTGCCAGCAGCTTGGGAGGGGCCAATGAAAAACTGTTTTTT.

The chain links TRBV30 to TRBJ1-2; 9 nucleotides agree with TRBD1. Per germline, CDR1 GTSNPN and CDR2 SVGIG (reference sequence). Losses at the gene ends were 1 base for V and 5 bases for J; bases not matched to a gene: 5. This CDR3 has 14 amino acids. CDR3: CAWSGGGQGYGYTF. The CDR3 DNA reads TGTGCCTGGAGTGGAGGGGGACAGGGATATGGCTACACCTTC. Full variable domain (missing parts from reference TRBV30 and TRBJ1-2): SQTIHQWPATLVQPVGSPLSLECTVEGTSNPNLYWYRQAAGRGLQLLFYSVGIGQISSEVPQNLSASRPQDRQFILSSKKLLLSDSGFYLCAWSGGGQGYGYTFGSGTRLTVV.

CDR3 loop: CASRTSVDTYNEQFF. CDR3 coding DNA: TGCGCCAGCAGGACTAGCGTTGACACCTACAATGAGCAGTTCTTC. The J gene is TRBJ2-1, the V gene TRBV5-1, with 8 bases fitting TRBD2. V dropped 5 bases and J dropped 2; count of bases not matched to a gene: 6. The CDR3 length is 15 residues. Germline loops: CDR1 SGHRS, CDR2 YFSETQ.

A single count supports this clone. This chain connects TRBV15 to TRBJ2-5; possibly TRBD2 for D (6 bases). The CDR3 is made up of 12 amino acids. In germline, CDR1 is LNHNV, CDR2 YYDKDF (reference sequence). Deletions cut 5 bases from V and 5 bases from J, with 9 bases between. CDR3: CATSFGGETQYF. The CDR3 nucleotides are TGTGCCACCAGCTTCGGAGGGGAGACCCAGTACTTC.

The genes are TRBV28 and TRBJ2-1; TRBD2 matches 7 bases. Germline V CDR1 and CDR2: MDHEN, SYDVKM. Trimming at V came to 7 bases and at J to 7 bases, leaving 4 bases not matched to a gene. This CDR3 region has 12 residues. The CDR3 DNA reads TGTGCCAGCACCTGGGGGGGAAATGAGCAGTTCTTC. Encoded protein: CASTWGGNEQFF.

A word on this clone: At one of its ends the junction is not consistent with the germline gene, which may arise from a read error. The chain combines TRBV7-7 with TRBJ2-1; D gene ambiguous. CDR1 SSHAT and CDR2 FNYEAQ come from the germline V gene (reference sequence). There are 13 residues in the CDR3. Written as DNA, the CDR3 is TGTGCTAGCAGCTTAAACTCCTACAATGAGCAGTTCTTC. Translating it yields CASSLNSYNEQFF.

The chain is built from TRBV6-1 and TRBJ2-7, with 9 bases that match TRBD1. The germline V gene has CDR1 MNHNS and CDR2 SASEGT. The length of the CDR3 is 15 residues. Trimming cost V 2 bases and J 1 base; bases outside gene matches: 3. The CDR3 region is CASSERGTGSYEQYF. CDR3 DNA sequence: TGTGCCAGCAGTGAAAGGGGGACAGGGTCCTACGAGCAGTACTTC.

This chain joins TRBV9 and TRBJ2-1; D remains unclear. Deletions cut 4 bases from V and 7 bases from J, with 12 bases between. This CDR3 comprises 13 residues. In germline, CDR1 is SGDLS, CDR2 YYNGEE. In DNA, the CDR3 is TGTGCCAGCAGCCCCTTCGAAAAGAATGAGCAGTTCTTC. The encoded protein is CASSPFEKNEQFF.

The rearrangement links TRBV7-6 to TRBJ2-1; 11 nucleotides match TRBD2. Germline values: CDR1 SGHVS, CDR2 FNYEAQ. V dropped 5 bases and J dropped 1; count of bases not matched to a gene: 7. The length of the CDR3 is 17 residues. The CDR3 sequence is CASSPLAGGPSYNEQFF. The CDR3 coding sequence is TGTGCCAGCAGCCCCTTAGCGGGAGGGCCGTCCTACAATGAGCAGTTCTTC. The full variable domain, rest sourced from reference TRBV7-6 and TRBJ2-1, is GAGVSQSPRYKVTKRGQDVALRCDPISGHVSLYWYRQALGQGPEFLTYFNYEAQQDKSGLPNDRFSAERPEGSISTLTIQRTEQRDSAMYRCASSPLAGGPSYNEQFFGPGTRLTVL.

The chain carries TRBV7-3 and TRBJ1-2, with D tentatively TRBD1 (6 bases). This CDR3 region has 15 residues. The germline gives CDR1 SGHTA, CDR2 FQGTGA. The ends were cut back, 5 bases at V and 4 bases at J, with 17 bases in the middle. The CDR3, as DNA: TGTGCCAGCAGCACAACGGGGGGCAGAACCTATGGCTACACCTTC. Translation: CASSTTGGRTYGYTF.

The V and J genes are TRBV5-4 and TRBJ1-5, with D unclear. Germline V CDR1 and CDR2: SGHNT, YYREEE (reference sequence). The CDR3 is 15 amino acids. V lost 4 bases to trimming and J lost 0 bases, with 11 bases between them. In nucleotides, the CDR3 is TGTGCCAGCAGCCCCGACCCGATTAGCAATCAGCCCCAGCATTTT. Protein sequence: CASSPDPISNQPQHF.

The chain employs TRBV7-9 and TRBJ1-2; 10 nucleotides align to TRBD1. This CDR3 spans 13 amino acids. Germline lookup yields CDR1 SEHNR and CDR2 FQNEAQ (reference sequence). With 4 bases clipped from V and 4 bases from J, the junction kept 0 bases outside the gene matches. The CDR3 DNA reads TGTGCCAGCAGCTGGGACAGGGGCTATGGCTACACCTTC. Translation gives CASSWDRGYGYTF.

The chain joins TRBV28 to TRBJ1-5, with D possibly being TRBD1 (5 bases). V lost 2 bases and J lost 11, with 10 bases in between. Germline values: CDR1 MDHEN, CDR2 SYDVKM. This CDR3 comprises 12 residues. For the CDR3, the DNA is TGTGCCAGCAGTTTAGACGGGGGGGCCCAGCATTTT. This sequence encodes CASSLDGGAQHF.

This clone was detected only a few times. The chain employs TRBV6-5 and TRBJ1-1; no clear D. The V gene's germline CDR1 is MNHEY and CDR2 SVGAGI. This CDR3 is built from 14 residues. Trimming cost V 6 bases and J 6 bases, with 17 bases left between them. The CDR3 bases are TGTGCCAGCAGCCGTACACCCAAGTGGGCTGAAGCTTTCTTT. This codes for CASSRTPKWAEAFF.

V is TRBV7-9 and J is TRBJ1-6; the D gene is possibly TRBD1 (5 bases). Trimming took 3 bases from V and 7 from J, leaving 10 bases between them. The CDR3 has 14 amino acids. In germline, CDR1 is SEHNR, CDR2 FQNEAQ (reference sequence). The CDR3 spells CASSFQGMNSPLHF. Written as DNA, the CDR3 is TGTGCCAGCAGCTTTCAGGGAATGAATTCACCCCTCCACTTT.

The V and J genes are TRBV27 and TRBJ2-2; a weak D match, TRBD2 (6 bases). CDR1 and CDR2 (germline): MNHEY, SMNVEV (reference sequence). This CDR3 has 15 residues. V lost 7 bases and J lost 4, with 16 bases in between. In nucleotides, the CDR3 is TGTGCCAGCACCCTGGAGGGAGAGGGCACCGGGGAGCTGTTTTTT. Its protein product is CASTLEGEGTGELFF.

This sequence joins TRBV19 and TRBJ2-2; D may be TRBD1 (6 bases). CDR3 length: 16 residues. Germline V gene lookup returns CDR1 LNHDA and CDR2 SQIVND (reference sequence). Trimming took off 8 bases at V and 0 bases at J, with 16 bases between the two ends. CDR3 bases: TGTGCCAGTTCTCCACAGGGCCCACCGAACACCGGGGAGCTGTTTTTT. Its translation is CASSPQGPPNTGELFF.

The chain recombines TRBV2 with TRBJ2-1; weak D call: TRBD1 (6 bases). Germline V CDR1 and CDR2: SNHLY, FYNNEI. The CDR3 totals 13 residues. Trimming left V 2 bases short and J 6 bases short, with 8 bases between. This CDR3 reads CASSEIGGNEQFF. DNA of the CDR3: TGTGCCAGCAGTGAAATAGGGGGCAATGAGCAGTTCTTC.

The chain employs TRBV5-1 and TRBJ1-6, with D hard to call. Between the trimmed V and J ends, which lost 0 bases and 5 bases, there was a span of 6 bases. The CDR3 extends over 14 amino acids. CDR1 is SGHRS, CDR2 YFSETQ, per germline. The CDR3 reads CASSLGSDNSPLHF. Written as DNA, the CDR3 is TGCGCCAGCAGCTTGGGCAGTGATAATTCACCCCTCCACTTT.

V gene TRBV6-6 combines with J gene TRBJ2-3; 7 positions agree with TRBD1. The length of the CDR3 is 16 residues. J lost 3 bases, V lost 4 bases, and 10 bases had no gene match. Germline V gene lookup returns CDR1 MNHNY and CDR2 SVGAGI (reference sequence). CDR3 sequence reads: CASSSTQTGFTDTQYF. The CDR3 bases are TGTGCCAGCAGTTCCACCCAGACAGGGTTTACAGATACGCAGTATTTT.

The chain uses TRBV6-1 and TRBJ2-1, with 7 bases that match TRBD2. Germline V gives CDR1 MNHNS, CDR2 SASEGT. The CDR3 is 16 amino acids. With 0 bases clipped from V and 5 bases from J, the junction kept 7 bases outside the gene matches. CDR3 coding DNA: TGTGCCAGCAGTGAAGCGGGAGGGCCAGCGGACAATGAGCAGTTCTTC. Encoded protein: CASSEAGGPADNEQFF.

V gene TRBV29-1 combines with J gene TRBJ2-3; the D gene is possibly TRBD2 (6 bases). V was trimmed by 5 bases and J by 1 base, leaving 13 bases between them. CDR1 and CDR2 (germline): SQVTM, ANQGSEA. The CDR3 has 14 amino acids. For the CDR3, the DNA is TGCAGCGTTAATCCTGGAGGGGGCACAGATACGCAGTATTTT. It translates to CSVNPGGGTDTQYF.

The V gene is TRBV10-1, the J gene TRBJ2-1, with D tentatively TRBD2 (5 bases). The ends were cut back, 2 bases at V and 9 bases at J, with 14 bases in the middle. The CDR3 has 14 amino acids. The germline V gene has CDR1 WNHNN and CDR2 SYGVQD (reference sequence). As DNA, the CDR3 is TGCGCCAGCAGTGAGGGAGGCGAGAGGAGTGAGCAGTTCTTC. Amino acid sequence: CASSEGGERSEQFF.

The rearrangement links TRBV30 to TRBJ2-7; D possibly corresponds to TRBD2 (6 bases). Trimming shortened V by 2 bases and J by 6 bases, and 20 bases separated the two germline ends. The V gene's germline CDR1 is GTSNPN and CDR2 SVGIG (reference sequence). The CDR3 runs to 15 residues. CDR3 bases: TGTGCCTGGAGTTCCCGGCGGGGTGGGGTGGGCGAGCAGTACTTC. This translates into CAWSSRRGGVGEQYF.

The genes are TRBV10-3 and TRBJ1-3; D unclear. Germline CDR1 reads ENHRY; CDR2 reads SYGVKD. The ends were cut back, 2 bases at V and 4 bases at J, with 15 bases in the middle. CDR3 length: 16 amino acids. CDR3 protein: CAISERSPGLGNTIYF. CDR3 sequence (DNA): TGTGCCATCAGTGAGAGATCCCCGGGGTTGGGAAACACCATATATTTT.

This sequence joins TRBV29-1 and TRBJ2-1; D is unresolved. The CDR3 spans 13 residues. Trimming stripped 8 bases from V and 7 bases from J, with 18 bases between. Germline V gives CDR1 SQVTM, CDR2 ANQGSEA. The CDR3 region has the DNA TGCAGCACCCTACGAGGAACGCTTAATGAGCAGTTCTTC. Its protein is CSTLRGTLNEQFF.